This is a list of T cell receptor beta chains from one sample in a study of T cell responses to AZD1222 COVID-19 vaccine. Method: immunoSEQ multiplex PCR; TCRdb's copy keeps in-frame clones and lacks some. The data contain more than 100,000 clones, about 85% of them seen just once; the ten biggest clones take up around 2.5%. The sample here was peripheral blood, taken 28 days after the second AZD1222 dose. All receptors derive from an adult who received the AZD1222 COVID-19 vaccine. CDR3s include the opening cysteine and the closing phenylalanine or tryptophan. Each record gives: V gene, J gene, clone size, D gene, CDR3 DNA, CDR3 protein. The D gene is left open where the match is weak. Only some rows state a clone size, as once, few, many or a class for expanded clones.

TRBV5-1	TRBJ2-2	NA	NA	TGCGCCAGCAGCTCGGCCTTGGGTGCCAACACCGGGGAGCTGTTTTTT	CASSSALGANTGELFF
TRBV3-1/TRBV3-2	TRBJ2-1	NA	TRBD2	TGTGCCAGCAGCCAAGAGCCCCGCCAGCGGGGGAACAATGAGCAGTTCTTC	CASSQEPRQRGNNEQFF
TRBV5-4	TRBJ1-2	NA	TRBD1	TGTGCCAGCAGCTCACGACAGGGGAGGGATGGCTACACCTTC	CASSSRQGRDGYTF
TRBV19	TRBJ2-1	NA	NA	TGTGCCAGTAGTATGGGGGCCTACTCCTACAATGAGCAGTTCTTC	CASSMGAYSYNEQFF
TRBV18	TRBJ2-7	NA	NA	TGTGCCAGCTCACCACCGGGGGCCCCGGGGGACGAGCAGTACTTC	CASSPPGAPGDEQYF
TRBV5-4	TRBJ2-1	once	NA	TGTGCCAGCAGCTTGGTGGGCCATGAGCAGTTCTTC	CASSLVGHEQFF
TRBV7-6	TRBJ2-3	NA	NA	TGTGCCAGCAGCCCCAGTCTTAGCACAGATACGCAGTATTTT	CASSPSLSTDTQYF
TRBV6-5	TRBJ2-5	few	NA	TGTGCCAGCACCTACGGGTCTCGGGGCTGGGAGACCCAGTACTTC	CASTYGSRGWETQYF
TRBV7-2	TRBJ2-2	NA	TRBD1	TGTGCCAGCAGCTTAGGACCGGGACAGGGGACCGGGGAGCTGTTTTTT	CASSLGPGQGTGELFF
TRBV4-2	TRBJ2-1	NA	NA	TGTGCCAGCAGCCAAGAATCGGGTTTCAATGAGCAGTTCTTC	CASSQESGFNEQFF
TRBV7-9	TRBJ1-4	NA	NA	TGTGCCAGCAGCTCTTCTGGTGAAAAACTGTTTTTT	CASSSSGEKLFF
TRBV28	TRBJ1-4	NA	NA	TGTGCCAGCAGTTTAGGAAGGGCTGTTGAAAAACTGTTTTTT	CASSLGRAVEKLFF
TRBV5-1	TRBJ2-3	NA	TRBD2	TGCGCCAGCAGCCCGGGACTACCAGCCACAGATACGCAGTATTTT	CASSPGLPATDTQYF
TRBV3-1/TRBV3-2	TRBJ1-1	NA	NA	TGTGCCAGCGGAGAGACAGCTGAAGCTTTCTTT	CASGETAEAFF
TRBV4-2	TRBJ2-7	NA	NA	TGTGCCAGCAGCCGAGGGTCGGGACACGTCTACGAGCAGTACTTC	CASSRGSGHVYEQYF
TRBV29-1	TRBJ2-7	NA	NA	TGCAGCGTTGACCCAGGGTTGGGAGAGCAGTACTTC	CSVDPGLGEQYF
TRBV5-6	TRBJ1-1	once	TRBD1	TGTGCCAGCAGCGGATCGACAGGGAAAGCTTTCTTT	CASSGSTGKAFF
TRBV5-1	TRBJ2-2	NA	NA	TGCGCCAGCAGCTTGTCGGGGGCCGGGGAGCTGTTTTTT	CASSLSGAGELFF
TRBV27	TRBJ1-3	NA	NA	TGTGCCAGCAGTCCGAATGGGGCCCGCTCTGGAAACACCATATATTTT	CASSPNGARSGNTIYF
TRBV7-2	TRBJ2-6	NA	TRBD1	TGTGCCAGCAGCACAGGGGGGTCTGGGGCCAACGTCCTGACTTTC	CASSTGGSGANVLTF
TRBV28	TRBJ1-1	once	NA	TGTGCCAGCAATGGGGGGGCGAACACTGAAGCTTTCTTT	CASNGGANTEAFF
TRBV2	TRBJ2-6	NA	NA	TGTGCCAGCAGTGACAGGACAAGCCTCTCTGGGGCCAACGTCCTGACTTTC	CASSDRTSLSGANVLTF
TRBV12-3/TRBV12-4	TRBJ1-5	few	NA	TGTGCCAGCAGCCTCGGGAGCAATCAGCCCCAGCATTTT	CASSLGSNQPQHF
TRBV29-1	TRBJ2-1	NA	TRBD1	TGCAGCGTTGTTGCCCCCAGGGGGAGGCAGTTCTTC	CSVVAPRGRQFF
TRBV6-2/TRBV6-3	TRBJ2-1	NA	TRBD1	TGTGCCAGCAGTTCCATGGGACAGGACGTGAGGAATGAGCAGTTCTTC	CASSSMGQDVRNEQFF
TRBV5-1	TRBJ2-5	NA	TRBD2	TGCGCCAGCAGCTTACCTTCCGGGGGGGCGGAGACCCAGTACTTC	CASSLPSGGAETQYF
TRBV7-8	TRBJ2-7	NA	NA	TGTGCCAGCAGCTTAGCTCTGGGAACCTACGAGCAGTACTTC	CASSLALGTYEQYF
TRBV24-1	TRBJ1-2	NA	NA	TGTGCCACCAGTGATTTCTCAGAGAACTATGGCTACACCTTC	CATSDFSENYGYTF
TRBV9	TRBJ2-1	NA	NA	TGTGCCAGCAGCGGTGTTAGTTCCTACAATGAGCAGTTCTTC	CASSGVSSYNEQFF
TRBV5-6	TRBJ2-3	NA	NA	TGTGCCAGCAGCTTGGGACAGAGCACAGATACGCAGTATTTT	CASSLGQSTDTQYF
TRBV3-1/TRBV3-2	TRBJ1-5	NA	NA	TGTGCCAGCACCCCAGGCCCGAGGGAGAATAGCAATCAGCCCCAGCATTTT	CASTPGPRENSNQPQHF
TRBV6-4	TRBJ2-1	NA	TRBD1	TGTGCCAGCAGTGAGGACAGGGGGGTCAATGAGCAGTTCTTC	CASSEDRGVNEQFF
TRBV4-3	TRBJ1-6	NA	TRBD1	TGCGCCAGCAGCCAAGTTATCGGGACAGGGGGTTTGTCCCTCCACTTT	CASSQVIGTGGLSLHF
TRBV12-3/TRBV12-4	TRBJ1-2	NA	TRBD1	TGTGCCAGCAGTCTCCACAGGGGTGGCTACACCTTC	CASSLHRGGYTF
TRBV11-2	TRBJ2-2	few	NA	TGTGCCAGCAGCCCCCCGCCGGGAACCGGGGAGCTGTTTTTT	CASSPPPGTGELFF
TRBV19	TRBJ2-2	NA	NA	TGTGCCAGTAGTATACCCGGGTCTTGGGAGCTGTTTTTT	CASSIPGSWELFF
TRBV19	TRBJ2-4	NA	TRBD1	TGTGCCAGCAAGACAGGGGCAGCCAAAAACATTCAGTACTTC	CASKTGAAKNIQYF
TRBV3-1/TRBV3-2	TRBJ1-6	NA	NA	TGTGCCAGCAGCCAAGGGGATCTTAATTCACCCCTCCACTTT	CASSQGDLNSPLHF
TRBV30	TRBJ1-6	few	NA	TGTGCCTGGAGTCGCAACAGGGATTCACCCCTCCACTTT	CAWSRNRDSPLHF
TRBV19	TRBJ2-2	few	TRBD2	TGTGCCAGTAGCAATCCTCTAGCGGGGGGCGATACCGGGGAGCTGTTTTTT	CASSNPLAGGDTGELFF
TRBV4-1	TRBJ2-5	NA	NA	TGCGCCAGCAGCCAAGGTACACTAGACCAAGAGACCCAGTACTTC	CASSQGTLDQETQYF